This paragraph reports one T cell receptor beta chain. Its specificity is unknown. The sample comes from a study of cytomegalovirus exposure and HLA in healthy donors. Regarding the study as a whole: Productive status was seen about 90% or about 30% of the time for most TCR beta V segments in an earlier analysis. In vitro assays verified that three CMV-associated chains recognized CMV antigens specifically.

Looked up from germline, CDR1 is LNHDA and CDR2 is SQIVND (reference sequence). There are 15 residues in the CDR3. V was trimmed by 6 bases and J by 6 bases, leaving 18 bases between them. Use of 60 Vbeta and 13 Jbeta primers characterized the PCR. TCRdb keeps only in-frame clones here, not all; method: immunoSEQ multiplex PCR. The sample gives under 150,000 clones, over 8% of which show up once; 3% is in the top ten. Source material: PBMCs. This TCR was sampled from a man aged 25-40 years in good health and CMV-seronegative. The gene calls are TRBV19 and TRBJ1-5; D gene uncertain. The DNA for the CDR3 is TGTGCCAGTAGGTTGTCCCCGGGAGTCGGTCAGCCCCAGCATTTT. Amino acid sequence: CASRLSPGVGQPQHF.